The T cell receptor beta chain described here comes from a study of blood T cell repertoires in COVID-19. Turning to the study itself: Whether acute or convalescent, the COVID-19 samples came from the United States, Italy and Spain. Nucleic acid was either cDNA or gDNA, and it came from T cells, B-cell-depleted T cells, or PBMCs.

The CDR3 is made up of 15 amino acids. V was shortened by 2 bases and J by 4 bases, with 11 bases between the two germline ends. The germline V gene encodes CDR1 SGHVS and CDR2 FNYEAQ. The table came from immunoSEQ multiplex PCR; TCRdb's copy has only in-frame clones and leaves some out. The sample includes about 270,000 clones, 86% of them seen just once. J is TRBJ2-2 and V is TRBV7-6, with D possibly being TRBD1 (6 bases). The TCR originated in a man aged 35 to 55 with active or convalescent COVID-19. Sample: peripheral blood. The CDR3 loop is CASSLRGTTTGELFF. CDR3 nucleotides: TGTGCCAGCAGCTTAAGAGGGACAACCACCGGGGAGCTGTTTTTT.